A single sample is the source of the 27 T cell receptor beta chains below, sequenced in a study of blood T cell repertoires in COVID-19 (dated by TCRdb to about 2020). Libraries were built with the immunoSEQ multiplex PCR assay. Imported from immuneACCESS, the table was reduced by TCRdb to in-frame sequences with V and J called. These copies leave out some clones; in studies compared against another copy, an unresolved V gene accounts for under half, and the cause of the remainder is not known. The table for this sample lists roughly 350,000 clones; more than 85% of them were counted only once. Of the sample, around 20% falls within the top ten clones. Specimen: PBMCs or T cells enriched from blood (not recorded which). Receptors originate from a woman aged 30 to 39 who had recovered from COVID-19.

This chain joins TRBV27 and TRBJ2-7, with TRBD1 as a possible D gene (6 bases). The V gene lost 4 bases and the J gene lost 5 bases, with 15 bases spanning the gap. CDR1 is MNHEY, CDR2 SMNVEV, per germline (reference sequence). The CDR3 contains 14 residues. Here the CDR3 DNA reads TGTGCCAGCAGTTCTTACAGGGAGAACGACGAGCAGTACTTC. Its protein is CASSSYRENDEQYF.

This chain connects TRBV4-3 to TRBJ1-1, with 9 bases aligning to TRBD1. This CDR3 is built from 15 residues. V shed 3 bases and J 1 base; nucleotides not matched to a gene: 3. Germline assignment: CDR1 LGHNA and CDR2 YSLEER. CDR3 nucleotide sequence: TGCGCCAGCAGCCACGCGACAGGGGGGAACACTGAAGCTTTCTTT. This sequence encodes CASSHATGGNTEAFF.

The chain combines TRBV19 with TRBJ1-1; 8 positions match TRBD1. This CDR3 has 16 amino acids. The germline V gene encodes CDR1 LNHDA and CDR2 SQIVND (reference sequence). V lost 3 bases to trimming and J lost 6 bases; unmatched junction nucleotides: 12. The CDR3 DNA reads TGTGCCAGTAGTATGAGGGGCAGGGGGCTAGGTGCTGAAGCTTTCTTT. Protein: CASSMRGRGLGAEAFF. The full variable domain, rest sourced from reference TRBV19 and TRBJ1-1, is DGGITQSPKYLFRKEGQNVTLSCEQNLNHDAMYWYRQDPGQGLRLIYYSQIVNDFQKGDIAEGYSVSREKKESFPLTVTSAQKNPTAFYLCASSMRGRGLGAEAFFGQGTRLTVV.

The rearrangement links TRBV5-1 to TRBJ2-5; weak D call: TRBD1 (8 bases). Germline-derived CDR1 and CDR2 are SGHRS and YFSETQ. The CDR3 loop spans 14 amino acids. V gave up 4 bases and J gave up 5 bases, with 15 bases separating them. The chain's CDR3 is CASSTDREGETQYF. For the CDR3, the DNA is TGCGCCAGCAGCACGGACAGGGAGGGGGAGACCCAGTACTTC.

The chain couples TRBV11-3 to TRBJ2-4; a possible D gene is TRBD1 (6 bases). CDR1 is SGHNT and CDR2 is YENEEA in the germline V gene. CDR3 size: 18 residues. The V gene lost 1 base and the J gene lost 3 bases, with 19 bases spanning the gap. The CDR3 loop reads CASSLGGLRGIGKNIQYF. In DNA form, the CDR3 reads TGTGCCAGCAGCTTAGGAGGCCTCAGGGGTATAGGCAAAAACATTCAGTACTTC.

The chain couples TRBV7-2 to TRBJ2-1; TRBD2 aligns across 12 bases. Germline V CDR1 and CDR2: SGHTA, FQGNSA. The CDR3 consists of 18 residues. V lost 5 bases and J lost 0; bases outside the gene matches: 8. The CDR3 DNA is TGTGCCAGCAGCCCAAAGACTAGCGGGGGCCTCTCCTACAATGAGCAGTTCTTC. Translated, it gives CASSPKTSGGLSYNEQFF.

V usage is TRBV28 and J usage is TRBJ2-3; 8 bases agree with TRBD1. There are 14 residues in the CDR3. In germline, CDR1 is MDHEN, CDR2 SYDVKM. V lost 4 bases and J lost 5; bases outside the gene matches: 5. The CDR3 protein is CASSSPGGKDTQYF. CDR3 bases: TGTGCCAGCAGTTCACCAGGGGGCAAAGATACGCAGTATTTT.

In its sample, this clone was seen once. The rearrangement links TRBV27 to TRBJ2-2, with D possibly being TRBD1 (5 bases). Germline V CDR1 and CDR2: MNHEY, SMNVEV (reference sequence). V shed 6 bases and J shed 7 bases, with 9 bases lying between them. The CDR3 consists of 12 residues. Here the CDR3 DNA reads TGTGCCAGCAGCAGGGATCTCGGGGAGCTGTTTTTT. Amino acids: CASSRDLGELFF.

The rearrangement links TRBV4-1 to TRBJ1-1, with D perhaps matching TRBD1 (6 bases). CDR3 length: 13 amino acids. Germline CDR1 and CDR2: MGHRA and YSYEKL. Deletions cut 1 base from V and 11 bases from J, with 14 bases between. The CDR3, as DNA: TGCGCCAGCAGCCAAGTTCTTACAGGGATGGCTTTCTTT. Its protein is CASSQVLTGMAFF.

J is TRBJ1-5 and V is TRBV19; D is unclear. V was pared by 5 bases and J by 2 bases, with 19 bases between. Germline assignment: CDR1 LNHDA and CDR2 SQIVND (reference sequence). The CDR3 is 17 amino acids. CDR3 region: CASSPTTLRVGNQPQHF. CDR3 nucleotide sequence: TGTGCCAGTAGTCCTACCACCCTCCGGGTAGGCAATCAGCCCCAGCATTTT.

The chain joins TRBV5-1 to TRBJ2-1; 10 bases match TRBD2. The CDR3 length is 15 residues. Germline V gene data show CDR1 as SGHRS and CDR2 as YFSETQ. Trimming removed 0 bases from V and 7 bases from J; junction bases left unmatched: 4. The CDR3 here is CASSLERGGVNEQFF. For the CDR3, the DNA is TGCGCCAGCAGCTTGGAGCGGGGGGGCGTGAATGAGCAGTTCTTC.

The chain couples TRBV18 to TRBJ1-3, with a possible D match to TRBD1 (6 bases). CDR1 is KGHSH, CDR2 LQKENI, per germline. This CDR3 region has 14 residues. Trimming removed 5 bases from V and 0 bases from J, with 8 bases in between. In nucleotides, the CDR3 is TGTGCCAGCTCAGACAGGTTCTCTGGAAACACCATATATTTT. Translating gives CASSDRFSGNTIYF.

This clone was counted between two and nine times. The chain uses TRBV19 and TRBJ1-6; 7 nucleotides agree with TRBD1. V dropped 4 bases and J dropped 10; count of bases not matched to a gene: 4. CDR1 LNHDA and CDR2 SQIVND come from the germline V gene (reference sequence). The CDR3 covers 13 residues. The CDR3 region has the DNA TGTGCCAGTAGTAGACAGGGTAACTCACCCCTCCACTTT. Its protein is CASSRQGNSPLHF.

The chain couples TRBV10-3 to TRBJ2-7, with a possible D match to TRBD2 (5 bases). The CDR3 loop spans 14 amino acids. The germline CDR1 and CDR2 sequences are ENHRY and SYGVKD. V gave up 6 bases and J gave up 4 bases, with 16 bases separating them. The CDR3 protein is CAISPAATGYEQYF. Written as DNA, the CDR3 is TGTGCCATCAGCCCAGCAGCGACGGGATACGAGCAGTACTTC.

In the case of this clone: This same CDR3 is encoded by further DNA sequences in the sample. The chain employs TRBV28 and TRBJ1-5, with a tentative D call TRBD1 (6 bases). V was cut by 2 bases and J by 4 bases, with 9 bases left in between. In germline, CDR1 is MDHEN, CDR2 SYDVKM. The CDR3 spans 14 residues. The CDR3 protein is CASSLRGGNQPQHF. As DNA, the CDR3 is TGTGCCAGCAGTTTAAGGGGGGGGAATCAGCCCCAGCATTTT.

The chain couples TRBV5-5 to TRBJ1-6; a possible D gene is TRBD1 (5 bases). Per the germline V gene, CDR1 is SGHKS and CDR2 is YYEKEE (reference sequence). V dropped 0 bases and J dropped 7 bases, with 8 bases sitting between them. The CDR3 runs to 14 residues. The CDR3 DNA is TGTGCCAGCAGCTTGGGGGCAGGGAATTCACCCCTCCACTTT. This gives the protein CASSLGAGNSPLHF.

With respect to this clone: The junction departs from germline at one end; a sequencing error may be responsible. The rearrangement uses TRBV2 and TRBJ1-6; possible D gene TRBD1, 5 bases. CDR1 and CDR2 from the germline V gene are SNHLY and FYNNEI. The CDR3 is 14 residues long. CDR3: CASSGGRGRSPLHF. As DNA, the CDR3 is TGTGCCAGTAGTGGCGGGAGGGGTCGGTCGCCCCTCCACTTT.

The chain recombines TRBV27 with TRBJ2-7, with 8 bases matching TRBD1. CDR1 MNHEY and CDR2 SMNVEV come from the germline V gene (reference sequence). With 6 bases clipped from V and 2 bases from J, the junction kept 3 bases outside the gene matches. The CDR3 length is 13 residues. The CDR3 loop reads CASSRTGPYEQYF. CDR3 nucleotides: TGTGCCAGCAGCAGGACAGGGCCCTACGAGCAGTACTTC.

This chain uses TRBV9 with TRBJ2-5, with a possible D match to TRBD2 (7 bases). Germline CDR1 SGDLS, CDR2 YYNGEE. V lost 0 bases and J 2 bases, leaving 14 bases between the germline ends. The CDR3 has 16 amino acids. The CDR3 spells CASSVVAAGAQETQYF. DNA for the CDR3: TGTGCCAGCAGCGTAGTTGCGGCGGGGGCTCAAGAGACCCAGTACTTC.

This clone occurred once. The rearrangement joins TRBV3-1 (or the pseudogene TRBV3-2) to TRBJ2-5; 9 nucleotides align to TRBD1. The V segment lost 2 bases and the J segment 2 bases; nucleotides outside the gene matches: 6. The CDR3 loop spans 16 amino acids. Germline CDR1 LGHDT, CDR2 YNNKEL (reference sequence). The CDR3 here is CASSQWGQGTQETQYF. The CDR3 nucleotides are TGTGCCAGCAGCCAATGGGGACAGGGTACTCAAGAGACCCAGTACTTC.

This clone has just one count. The chain uses TRBV4-1 and TRBJ2-7, with a weak D call TRBD1 (5 bases). Trimming left V 0 bases short and J 2 bases short, with 11 bases between. The germline V gene has CDR1 MGHRA and CDR2 YSYEKL. This CDR3 has 15 amino acids. DNA of the CDR3: TGCGCCAGCAGCCAAGAGTGGCAGGGCCCCTACGAGCAGTACTTC. Translated: CASSQEWQGPYEQYF.

This clone was detected only once. The chain links TRBV6-2 or TRBV6-3 to TRBJ2-4; D may be TRBD2 (6 bases). V lost 2 bases to trimming and J lost 1 base, with 12 bases between them. The CDR3 contains 16 residues. Per the germline V gene, CDR1 is MNHEY and CDR2 is SVGEGT. This chain's CDR3 is CASSYLAKGAKNIQYF. The CDR3 DNA sequence: TGTGCCAGCAGTTACCTAGCGAAAGGGGCCAAAAACATTCAGTACTTC.

The table lists this clone with a count of one. This chain uses TRBV28 with TRBJ2-1; 7 bases fit TRBD2. In germline, CDR1 is MDHEN, CDR2 SYDVKM. CDR3 length equals 14 residues. V lost 6 bases and J lost 0; bases outside the gene matches: 2. The DNA for the CDR3 is TGTGCCAGCAGACTAGCGAACTCCTACAATGAGCAGTTCTTC. Translating it yields CASRLANSYNEQFF.

The rearrangement uses TRBV5-4 and TRBJ2-7; D unresolved. This CDR3 is built from 13 residues. Germline V CDR1 and CDR2: SGHNT, YYREEE (reference sequence). Trimming removed 4 bases from V and 9 bases from J, with 17 bases in between. The CDR3 here is CASSLSKREVQYF. The DNA for the CDR3 is TGTGCCAGCAGCCTTAGCAAGCGAGAGGTGCAGTACTTC.

This rearrangement joins TRBV4-1 to TRBJ2-5, with 9 bases that match TRBD1. V shed 1 base, J shed 5 bases, and the junction held 5 bases outside the gene matches. This CDR3 spans 15 amino acids. The V gene's germline CDR1 is MGHRA and CDR2 YSYEKL. The CDR3 bases are TGCGCCAGCAGCCAAGCTGGGACAGGGCACGAGACCCAGTACTTC. Translating it yields CASSQAGTGHETQYF.

The rearrangement joins TRBV6-5 to TRBJ2-3, with a tentative D call TRBD2 (5 bases). Trimming stripped 2 bases from V and 0 bases from J, with 12 bases between. The CDR3 contains 16 residues. Germline CDR1 and CDR2: MNHEY and SVGAGI. CDR3 DNA sequence: TGTGCCAGCAGTTACAGGGCGGGTGAAAGCACAGATACGCAGTATTTT. It encodes CASSYRAGESTDTQYF.

This clone came up once. The chain employs TRBV28 and TRBJ1-2, with D uncertain. Trimming removed 3 bases from V and 7 bases from J, with 12 bases in between. The length of the CDR3 is 13 residues. Germline CDR1 reads MDHEN; CDR2 reads SYDVKM. The chain's CDR3 is CASSFVRSGGYTF. The CDR3 region has the DNA TGTGCCAGCAGTTTCGTTAGGTCGGGTGGCTACACCTTC.